A single sample gave rise to the 8 T cell receptor beta chains below, sequenced in a study of identical twins. From the 5' RACE reads, TCRdb called clonotypes with MiXCR, one entry per CDR3 protein. The repertoire has approximately 210,000 distinct CDR3 sequences, 6.5% of them found once; the top ten carry about 14%. Separately, the same data were catalogued under a study of T cells expressing NK-cell markers.

The material sequenced was CD8+ T cells sorted from blood. The receptors were sampled from a woman under 30 in good health.

This clonotype was detected ten times or more. This chain connects TRBV29-1 to TRBJ1-2; maybe TRBD1 (6 bases). Trimming left V 7 bases short and J 8 bases short, with 14 bases between. Germline V gene data show CDR1 as SQVTM and CDR2 as ANQGSEA. CDR3 length: 11 residues. CDR3 sequence: CSAADSWGYTF. Written as DNA, the CDR3 is TGCAGCGCAGCGGACAGCTGGGGCTACACCTTC.

V is TRBV30 and J is TRBJ2-2, with D possibly being TRBD1 (5 bases). The V and J ends lost 3 bases and 0 bases respectively, with 8 bases between them. CDR1 and CDR2 (germline): GTSNPN, SVGIG (reference sequence). CDR3 size: 14 residues. CDR3 coding DNA: TGTGCCTGGAGGGACACTTCGAACACCGGGGAGCTGTTTTTT. The encoded protein is CAWRDTSNTGELFF.

This clonotype was seen ten or more times. The V call is TRBV15, the J call TRBJ1-3; D possibly corresponds to TRBD1 (5 bases). This CDR3 comprises 14 residues. Germline CDR1 reads LNHNV; CDR2 reads YYDKDF (reference sequence). V lost 1 base and J 6 bases, leaving 10 bases between the germline ends. The CDR3, as DNA: TGTGCCACCAGCAGAGGGGGGATACCAAACACCATATATTTT. The encoded protein is CATSRGGIPNTIYF.

V gene TRBV12-3 or TRBV12-4 combines with J gene TRBJ1-5; D is unresolved. This CDR3 has 14 amino acids. V gave up 3 bases and J gave up 6 bases, with 12 bases separating them. Written as DNA, the CDR3 is TGTGCCAGCAGTTTGATGCAAGGGCTTCAGCCCCAGCATTTT. Translation: CASSLMQGLQPQHF.

This clonotype has just a few counts. V is TRBV20-1 and J is TRBJ2-5; 8 bases agree with TRBD2. The CDR3 has 14 residues. Germline loops: CDR1 DFQATT, CDR2 SNEGSKA (reference sequence). With 1 base clipped from V and 4 bases from J, the junction kept 5 bases outside the gene matches. For the CDR3, the DNA is TGCAGTGCTAGAGTGGCGGGGGGCGGAGAGACCCAGTACTTC. It codes for CSARVAGGGETQYF.

Only a few counts were recorded for this clonotype. Here the CDR3 DNA reads TGCAGTGCTGGCGAGAGCGGATCCTACGAGCAGTACTTC. It specifies CSAGESGSYEQYF. The rearrangement joins TRBV20-1 to TRBJ2-7; weak D call: TRBD2 (5 bases). Germline loops: CDR1 DFQATT, CDR2 SNEGSKA (reference sequence). The CDR3 spans 13 residues. V lost 5 bases and J lost 1, with 12 bases in between.

The chain employs TRBV5-6 and TRBJ2-7; 9 nucleotides align to TRBD2. Germline V gene lookup returns CDR1 SGHDT and CDR2 YYEEEE. This CDR3 comprises 17 residues. The V gene end was trimmed by 3 bases and the J gene end by 2 bases; junction bases not matched to a gene: 12. CDR3 loop: CASSWGMTSGVPYEQYF. As DNA, the CDR3 is TGTGCCAGCAGCTGGGGAATGACTAGCGGTGTCCCCTACGAGCAGTACTTC.

In this sample, this clonotype turned up many times. This chain joins TRBV29-1 and TRBJ1-2; D gene uncertain. The CDR3 runs to 13 residues. V dropped 7 bases and J dropped 5 bases, with 17 bases sitting between them. CDR1 and CDR2 (germline): SQVTM, ANQGSEA. Here the CDR3 DNA reads TGCAGCGCCCTGACAACGTCGGGATATGGCTACACCTTC. Encoded protein: CSALTTSGYGYTF.